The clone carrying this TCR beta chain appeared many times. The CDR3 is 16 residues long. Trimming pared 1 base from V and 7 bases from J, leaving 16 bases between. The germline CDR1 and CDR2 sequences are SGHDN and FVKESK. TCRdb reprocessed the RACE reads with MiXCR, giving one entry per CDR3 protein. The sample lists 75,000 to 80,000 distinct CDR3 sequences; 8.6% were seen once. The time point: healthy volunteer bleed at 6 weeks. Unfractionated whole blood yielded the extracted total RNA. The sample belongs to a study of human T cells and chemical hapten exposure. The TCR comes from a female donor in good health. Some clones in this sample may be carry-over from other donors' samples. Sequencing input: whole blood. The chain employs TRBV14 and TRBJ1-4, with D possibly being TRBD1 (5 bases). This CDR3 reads CASSQGLERGGEKLFF. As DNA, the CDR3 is TGTGCCAGCAGCCAAGGATTGGAGAGGGGAGGTGAAAAACTGTTTTTT.